These 21 T cell receptor beta chains were all obtained from the same sample, sequenced in a study of blood T cell repertoires in COVID-19. Generated by immunoSEQ multiplex PCR, the TCRdb table keeps only in-frame clones and is missing some. This table holds about 74,000 clones, just over 85% found once. Material for sequencing was peripheral blood. The receptors come from a woman older than 75 with active or convalescent COVID-19.

This chain links TRBV4-3 with TRBJ2-1, with D maybe TRBD2 (5 bases). Germline V lookup: CDR1 LGHNA, CDR2 YSLEER. CDR3 length equals 16 residues. The V and J ends lost 0 bases and 8 bases respectively, with 17 bases between them. This CDR3 reads CASSQEYGPGRDEQFF. The CDR3 nucleotides read TGCGCCAGCAGCCAAGAGTACGGACCCGGGCGGGATGAGCAGTTCTTC.

The chain recombines TRBV7-2 with TRBJ2-3, with 8 bases identical to TRBD1. CDR1 is SGHTA and CDR2 is FQGNSA in the germline V gene. With V trimmed by 0 bases and J by 4 bases, 6 bases remained unmatched. The CDR3 runs 16 residues. CDR3 DNA sequence: TGTGCCAGCAGCTTAGCGGACAGGGTAGTTGCAGATACGCAGTATTTT. Protein product: CASSLADRVVADTQYF.

The chain recombines TRBV7-2 with TRBJ2-3; perhaps TRBD2 as D (5 bases). Trimming took off 2 bases at V and 0 bases at J, with 9 bases between the two ends. The CDR3 has 15 residues. CDR1 is SGHTA and CDR2 is FQGNSA in the germline V gene. The CDR3 DNA sequence: TGTGCCAGCAGCTTAAGCGGCACTAGCACAGATACGCAGTATTTT. Its translation: CASSLSGTSTDTQYF.

This clone has a handful of counts. V usage is TRBV7-2 and J usage is TRBJ2-1, with 7 bases aligning to TRBD2. J gave up 4 bases and V 3 bases, and 6 bases lay outside the gene matches. The CDR3 is made up of 15 amino acids. CDR1 is SGHTA, CDR2 FQGNSA, per germline. The CDR3 nucleotides are TGTGCCAGCAGCTTCGGGGACGGGAGGTACAATGAGCAGTTCTTC. It codes for CASSFGDGRYNEQFF.

The rearrangement joins TRBV5-8 to TRBJ1-5, with TRBD1 matching 7 bases. Germline assignment: CDR1 SGHTS and CDR2 YDEGEE. The J segment lost 0 bases and the V segment lost 8 bases, leaving 8 bases of the junction unmatched. This CDR3 has 15 amino acids. CDR3 region: CASDRELYSNQPQHF. Written as DNA, the CDR3 is TGTGCCAGTGACAGGGAGCTTTATAGCAATCAGCCCCAGCATTTT.

This clone was seen only once. This sequence joins TRBV6-2 or TRBV6-3 and TRBJ1-2; D might be TRBD1 (5 bases). The CDR3 loop spans 13 amino acids. Trimming shortened V by 6 bases and J by 5 bases, and 13 bases separated the two germline ends. Per germline, CDR1 MNHEY and CDR2 SVGEGT. The CDR3 DNA reads TGTGCCAGCAGCTTCGGACGGGGGTATGGCTACACCTTC. Encoded protein: CASSFGRGYGYTF.

The chain's CDR3 is CASSLDQVSGNTIYF. The DNA of the CDR3 is TGTGCCAGCAGCTTAGATCAGGTCTCTGGAAACACCATATATTTT. The rearrangement uses TRBV7-2 and TRBJ1-3; D not certain. This CDR3 region has 15 residues. Trimming took off 1 base at V and 0 bases at J, with 7 bases between the two ends. Germline V gene sequence: CDR1 SGHTA, CDR2 FQGNSA.

The chain employs TRBV24-1 and TRBJ2-1; 9 positions match TRBD2. Per germline, CDR1 KGHDR and CDR2 SFDVKD. Germline trimming cut 6 bases from V and 12 bases from J; bases unmatched to any gene: 5. CDR3 size: 12 residues. CDR3 sequence: CATSPAGGPQFF. Written as DNA, the CDR3 is TGTGCCACCAGTCCCGCGGGGGGGCCGCAGTTCTTC.

This clone came up once. The chain recombines TRBV19 with TRBJ1-5; perhaps TRBD1 as D (5 bases). The V gene lost 5 bases and the J gene lost 7 bases, with 9 bases spanning the gap. Looked up from germline, CDR1 is LNHDA and CDR2 is SQIVND (reference sequence). This CDR3 is 12 amino acids long. Here the CDR3 DNA reads TGTGCCAGTAGTGGACAATACCAGCCCCAGCATTTT. Translated, it gives CASSGQYQPQHF.

The CDR3, as DNA: TGTGCCAGCAGCCCTCAATCAGGGGGCAATCAGCCCCAGCATTTT. It encodes CASSPQSGGNQPQHF. This rearrangement joins TRBV7-9 to TRBJ1-5; D is possibly TRBD1 (6 bases). CDR1 SEHNR and CDR2 FQNEAQ come from the germline V gene (reference sequence). Trimming shortened V by 5 bases and J by 2 bases, and 13 bases separated the two germline ends. The CDR3 contains 15 residues.

The V and J genes are TRBV7-2 and TRBJ2-1; 10 bases map to TRBD2. Germline CDR1 SGHTA, CDR2 FQGNSA. CDR3 length: 14 residues. Losses at the gene ends were 5 bases for V and 8 bases for J; bases not matched to a gene: 6. The CDR3 coding sequence is TGTGCCAGCAGCGAGGGACTAGCGAACGATGAGCAGTTCTTC. Encoded protein: CASSEGLANDEQFF.

The chain carries TRBV5-5 and TRBJ1-6; D unresolved. The CDR3 is 14 residues long. Trimming pared 1 base from V and 5 bases from J, leaving 7 bases between. CDR1 is SGHKS, CDR2 YYEKEE, per germline (reference sequence). CDR3 residues: CASSLQSHNSPLHF. CDR3 DNA sequence: TGTGCCAGCAGCTTGCAGTCCCATAATTCACCCCTCCACTTT.

The rearrangement uses TRBV5-4 and TRBJ1-5, with D perhaps TRBD1 (5 bases). V was cut by 1 base and J by 0 bases, with 5 bases left in between. Per the germline V gene, CDR1 is SGHNT and CDR2 is YYREEE (reference sequence). CDR3 length: 14 amino acids. The CDR3 reads CASSLQGSNQPQHF. The CDR3 coding sequence is TGTGCCAGCAGCTTGCAGGGTAGCAATCAGCCCCAGCATTTT.

This clone was found once. The CDR3 DNA reads TGCGCCAGCAGCTTTGGGGATAGCGGGGGATACACCGGGGAGCTGTTTTTT. The encoded protein is CASSFGDSGGYTGELFF. J is TRBJ2-2 and V is TRBV5-1, with TRBD2 identical over 9 bases. The CDR3 spans 17 residues. CDR1 is SGHRS and CDR2 is YFSETQ in the germline V gene. The J segment lost 3 bases and the V segment lost 2 bases, leaving 8 bases of the junction unmatched.

J is TRBJ1-1 and V is TRBV11-2; D gene ambiguous. This CDR3 has 13 amino acids. Trimming took 2 bases from V and 1 from J, leaving 5 bases between them. Germline loops: CDR1 SGHAT, CDR2 FQNNGV. The CDR3 sequence: CASSLYGNTEAFF. CDR3 nucleotides: TGTGCCAGCAGCTTATACGGGAACACTGAAGCTTTCTTT. The complete variable domain, with remaining parts taken from reference TRBV11-2 and TRBJ1-1, reads EAGVAQSPRYKIIEKRQSVAFWCNPISGHATLYWYQQILGQGPKLLIQFQNNGVVDDSQLPKDRFSAERLKGVDSTLKIQPAKLEDSAVYLCASSLYGNTEAFFGQGTRLTVV.

The chain joins TRBV6-5 to TRBJ1-5; 10 nucleotides agree with TRBD1. Per germline, CDR1 MNHEY and CDR2 SVGAGI. The ends lost 6 bases at V and 4 bases at J; junction bases unmatched: 6. The CDR3 is 15 amino acids. The CDR3 DNA sequence: TGTGCCAGCAGCCATCGGGACAGGGGAAATCAGCCCCAGCATTTT. Translated: CASSHRDRGNQPQHF.

This clone was counted once. The rearrangement uses TRBV2 and TRBJ2-5; 7 bases are a match to TRBD1. The V gene end was trimmed by 1 base and the J gene end by 9 bases; junction bases not matched to a gene: 14. The CDR3 runs 16 residues. Germline CDR1 is SNHLY and CDR2 is FYNNEI. The CDR3 DNA reads TGTGCCAGCAGTGAAGACCCGGGACAGTCACTGTCCCCCCAGTACTTC. The encoded protein is CASSEDPGQSLSPQYF.

The V and J genes are TRBV7-3 and TRBJ1-1, with a tentative D call TRBD1 (6 bases). The CDR3 has 13 amino acids. V lost 1 base to trimming and J lost 10 bases, with 13 bases between them. The germline gives CDR1 SGHTA, CDR2 FQGTGA. The CDR3 nucleotides read TGTGCCAGCAGCTTAAAGGGGGGGCTCCCAGCTTTCTTT. Translated: CASSLKGGLPAFF.

The chain uses TRBV21-1 and TRBJ1-2; the D call in the table, TRBD1, was not verified against the DNA. TRBV21-1 has pseudogene status. This CDR3 has 15 residues. CDR3 bases: TGTGCCAGCAGCAAAGCAGTATTGGCCCCCTATGGCTACACCTTC. Its translation: CASSKAVLAPYGYTF.

The chain couples TRBV30 to TRBJ2-1, with a weak D call TRBD2 (6 bases). V shed 2 bases and J shed 15 bases, with 20 bases lying between them. Germline CDR1 reads GTSNPN; CDR2 reads SVGIG (reference sequence). This CDR3 has 13 amino acids. The CDR3 DNA is TGTGCCTGGAGTCCCCACCAATGGGGGGAAAGGTTCTTC. Encoded protein: CAWSPHQWGERFF.

V gene TRBV27 combines with J gene TRBJ1-1; TRBD1 is a possible D gene (6 bases). V was clipped by 5 bases and J by 5 bases, with 15 bases between them. Germline V gives CDR1 MNHEY, CDR2 SMNVEV (reference sequence). The CDR3 is 14 amino acids. The CDR3 protein is CASSTRGARTEAFF. The CDR3 DNA sequence: TGTGCCAGCAGTACCCGGGGGGCGAGAACTGAAGCTTTCTTT.